This T cell receptor (beta chain) was found in a study of blood T cell repertoires in COVID-19. The ends lost 0 bases at V and 5 bases at J; junction bases unmatched: 5. The CDR3 is 15 amino acids. Germline V gene sequence: CDR1 ENHRY, CDR2 SYGVKD. In the source study's methods: Nucleated cell counts were estimated from reference gene primer amplification. Using immunoSEQ multiplex PCR, the repertoire was profiled, and TCRdb retains in-frame clones only, with some absent. D and trimming come from the DNA, and the V and J calls and clone size come from that table. The profile shows around 270,000 clones, over 75% of them singletons.

This rearrangement joins TRBV10-3 to TRBJ2-3; 7 nucleotides agree with TRBD1. Sequenced: peripheral blood. This receptor was obtained from a woman aged 45-60 years with acute or convalescent COVID-19. The CDR3 region is CAISESTGWGDTQYF. CDR3 bases: TGTGCCATCAGTGAGTCGACAGGGTGGGGAGATACGCAGTATTTT.